One sample yielded the 7 T cell receptor beta chains listed below, sequenced in a study of CD8 T cells in ankylosing spondylitis (dated 2017 in TCRdb). Libraries were constructed by 5' RACE. Sequencing used an Illumina HiSeq 2500. TCRdb passed the public sequencing reads through fastp at Q25 and MiXCR, retaining productive beta sequences. Here each entry gathers all rows of one CDR3 protein and keeps the most common genes and DNA. The sample profile shows roughly 250,000 distinct CDR3 sequences; 8% to 11% of them were found once. Of the sample, 2% to 3% is held by the ten largest clones. The sample consisted of blood, either unsorted or a sorted T cell fraction (not recorded which). The receptors derive from a male donor with ankylosing spondylitis or in good health (not recorded which).

This clonotype was found many times. The chain employs TRBV29-1 and TRBJ1-2, with 7 bases matching TRBD1. This CDR3 spans 15 amino acids. The V gene end was trimmed by 7 bases and the J gene end by 4 bases; junction bases not matched to a gene: 15. Germline CDR1 SQVTM, CDR2 ANQGSEA. CDR3 DNA sequence: TGCAGCGCCTCAAGGGACAGTCGTTCTTCCTATGGCTACACCTTC. Amino acids: CSASRDSRSSYGYTF.

This clonotype came up many times. This chain joins TRBV4-2 and TRBJ2-5, with 7 bases fitting TRBD2. From germline, CDR1 is LGHNA and CDR2 YNFKEQ. The CDR3 has 16 amino acids. V gave up 1 base and J gave up 4 bases; unmatched junction bases: 9. The CDR3: CASSQVSSGVVETQYF. CDR3 in DNA: TGTGCCAGCAGCCAAGTCTCCAGCGGGGTAGTAGAGACCCAGTACTTC.

This clonotype was detected ten times or more. The chain employs TRBV20-1 and TRBJ1-1, with no clear D. The CDR3 has 15 residues. Deletions cut 6 bases from V and 4 bases from J, with 21 bases between. CDR1 and CDR2 from the germline V gene are DFQATT and SNEGSKA (reference sequence). The CDR3 region is CSAVPAGGWSTEAFF. CDR3 nucleotides: TGCAGTGCGGTACCAGCGGGAGGGTGGAGCACTGAAGCTTTCTTT.

This clonotype was found many times. The V gene is TRBV20-1, the J gene TRBJ2-1, with D possibly TRBD1 on 6 matching bases. The CDR3 covers 14 residues. Per the germline V gene, CDR1 is DFQATT and CDR2 is SNEGSKA (reference sequence). Trimming cost V 1 base and J 3 bases, with 10 bases left between them. CDR3 amino acids: CSARAPDSYNEQFF. The CDR3 DNA is TGCAGTGCTAGAGCCCCGGACAGCTACAATGAGCAGTTCTTC.

This clonotype was seen many times. The V call is TRBV20-1, the J call TRBJ1-1, with D possibly matching TRBD1 (5 bases). V dropped 3 bases and J dropped 4 bases, with 15 bases sitting between them. The CDR3 is 14 residues long. The V gene's germline CDR1 is DFQATT and CDR2 SNEGSKA (reference sequence). CDR3 protein: CSARREGGGTEAFF. The DNA of the CDR3 is TGCAGTGCTAGGAGGGAGGGTGGGGGCACTGAAGCTTTCTTT.

This clonotype showed up many times. The chain joins TRBV10-3 to TRBJ2-5; 7 nucleotides match TRBD1. This CDR3 comprises 14 residues. Germline CDR1 reads ENHRY; CDR2 reads SYGVKD. The J segment lost 2 bases and the V segment lost 4 bases, leaving 4 bases of the junction unmatched. The CDR3 sequence is CAISGTGGQETQYF. In DNA form, the CDR3 reads TGTGCCATCAGTGGGACAGGAGGTCAAGAGACCCAGTACTTC.

The chain uses TRBV5-1 and TRBJ1-1; a possible D gene is TRBD1 (6 bases). Germline V gives CDR1 SGHRS, CDR2 YFSETQ. V lost 1 base and J lost 5, with 15 bases in between. This CDR3 is 15 amino acids long. The CDR3 here is CASSLSGAAGTEAFF. The CDR3 DNA follows: TGCGCCAGCAGCTTGTCGGGGGCTGCGGGTACTGAAGCTTTCTTT.